The present T cell receptor beta chain was sequenced within a study of T cell clones after liver transplantation. Only in-frame clones appear in the TCRdb table, and some are missing; sequencing was by immunoSEQ multiplex PCR. The table has nearly 55,000 clones, about 81% seen once. Trimming removed 8 bases from V and 4 bases from J; junction bases left unmatched: 5. CDR1 is LNHDA, CDR2 SQIVND, per germline (reference sequence). The CDR3 loop spans 13 amino acids. Specimen: CD4+ T cells from blood, collected before liver transplant. The chain is built from TRBV19 and TRBJ1-5; 7 bases match TRBD1. The receptor comes from a human donor who received a liver transplant. The CDR3 region is CASWAGGNQPQHF. Written as DNA, the CDR3 is TGTGCCAGTTGGGCAGGGGGGAATCAGCCCCAGCATTTT.